This TCR beta chain was sequenced in a study of identifying expanded T cells in peripheral blood. Findings of the study overall: Over two and four weeks, about 15 and 19 clones changed, versus approximately 1.2 between replicates. Clone count variance between roughly 2-week samples rose with total template count.

With regard to this clone: Its target is unknown.

The CDR3 is 15 residues long. Germline V gene lookup returns CDR1 SNHLY and CDR2 FYNNEI. V lost 6 bases, J lost 3 bases, and 4 bases stayed unmatched. Healthy donors had no documented immune events, such as infections, while sampled. TCRdb keeps only in-frame clones here, not all; method: immunoSEQ multiplex PCR. The data show around 94,000 clones, approximately 88% seen once. The material sequenced was blood. The chain joins TRBV2 to TRBJ2-7; 14 bases are shared with TRBD2. The source is a person aged 18 to 75 in good health. CDR3 sequence: CASSGGLAGVYEQYF. In DNA form, the CDR3 reads TGTGCCAGCAGCGGGGGACTAGCGGGAGTCTACGAGCAGTACTTC.